Reported below is one T cell receptor beta chain. Per the original methods: From reference gene primer amplification, estimates of nucleated cell counts were derived. The method was immunoSEQ multiplex PCR; TCRdb's version includes in-frame clones alone and lacks a portion of them. That table supplies the V and J calls and clone size; D and trimming were determined from the DNA. The data contain 150,000 to 200,000 clones, 70% to 90% of them seen just once; the ten biggest clones take up about 2.8%. The data stem from a study of blood T cell repertoires in COVID-19. The wider study: Researchers got acute and convalescent COVID-19 samples from the United States, Italy and Spain. Sources were T cells, B-cell-depleted T cells, or PBMCs; the material itself was cDNA or gDNA.

There are 15 residues in the CDR3. V lost 10 bases to trimming and J lost 5 bases, with 20 bases between them. Germline CDR1 is MNHNS and CDR2 is SASEGT. This receptor was obtained from a man in his 60s with acute or convalescent COVID-19. The sequenced sample was peripheral blood. The rearrangement joins TRBV6-1 to TRBJ1-4, with no clear D. In DNA form, the CDR3 reads TGTGCCACCACCCCTCCGGGAGCCAAAAATGAAAAACTGTTTTTT. It encodes CATTPPGAKNEKLFF.